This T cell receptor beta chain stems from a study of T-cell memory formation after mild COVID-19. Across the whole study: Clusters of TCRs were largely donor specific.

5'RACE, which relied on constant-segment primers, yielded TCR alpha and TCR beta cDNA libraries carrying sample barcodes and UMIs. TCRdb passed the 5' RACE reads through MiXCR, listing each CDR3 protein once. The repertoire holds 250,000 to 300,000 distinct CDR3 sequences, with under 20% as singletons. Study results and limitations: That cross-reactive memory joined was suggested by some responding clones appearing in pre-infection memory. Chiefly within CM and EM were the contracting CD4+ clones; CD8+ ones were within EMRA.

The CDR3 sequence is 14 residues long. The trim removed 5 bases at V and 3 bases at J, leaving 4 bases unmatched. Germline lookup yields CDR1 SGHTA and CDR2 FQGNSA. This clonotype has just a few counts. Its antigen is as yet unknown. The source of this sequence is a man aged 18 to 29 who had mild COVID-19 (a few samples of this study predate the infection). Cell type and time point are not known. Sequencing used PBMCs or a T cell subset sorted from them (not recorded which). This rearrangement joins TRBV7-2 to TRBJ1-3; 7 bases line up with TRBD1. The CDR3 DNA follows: TGTGCCAGCAGCGCGCAGGGGGGTGGAAACACCATATATTTT. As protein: CASSAQGGGNTIYF.